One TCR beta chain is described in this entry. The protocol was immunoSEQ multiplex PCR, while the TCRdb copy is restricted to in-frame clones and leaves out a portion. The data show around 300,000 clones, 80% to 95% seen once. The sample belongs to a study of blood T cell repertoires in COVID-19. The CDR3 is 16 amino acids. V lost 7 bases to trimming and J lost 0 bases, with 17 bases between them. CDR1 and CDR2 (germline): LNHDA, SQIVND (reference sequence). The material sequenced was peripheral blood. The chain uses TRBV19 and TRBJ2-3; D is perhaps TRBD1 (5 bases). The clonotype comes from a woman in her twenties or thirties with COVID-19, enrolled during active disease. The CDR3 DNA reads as TGTGCCAGTATGAAGGGGTCAGGATTGAGCACAGATACGCAGTATTTT. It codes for CASMKGSGLSTDTQYF.